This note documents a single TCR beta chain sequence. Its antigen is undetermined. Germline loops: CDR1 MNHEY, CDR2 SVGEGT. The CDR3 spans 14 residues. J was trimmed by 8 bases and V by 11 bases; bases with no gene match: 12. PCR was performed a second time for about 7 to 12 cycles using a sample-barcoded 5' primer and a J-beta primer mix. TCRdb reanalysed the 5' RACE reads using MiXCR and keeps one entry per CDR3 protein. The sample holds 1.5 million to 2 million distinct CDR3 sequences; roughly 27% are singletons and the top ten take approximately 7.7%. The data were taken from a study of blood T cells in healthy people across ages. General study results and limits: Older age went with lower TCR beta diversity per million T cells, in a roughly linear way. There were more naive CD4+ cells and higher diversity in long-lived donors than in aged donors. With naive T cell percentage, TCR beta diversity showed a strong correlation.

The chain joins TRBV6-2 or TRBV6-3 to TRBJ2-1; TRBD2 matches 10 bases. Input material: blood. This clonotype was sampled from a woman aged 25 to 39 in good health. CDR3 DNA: TGTGCCTCGAGGGGTAGCGGGAGGATCGATGAGCAGTTCTTC. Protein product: CASRGSGRIDEQFF.